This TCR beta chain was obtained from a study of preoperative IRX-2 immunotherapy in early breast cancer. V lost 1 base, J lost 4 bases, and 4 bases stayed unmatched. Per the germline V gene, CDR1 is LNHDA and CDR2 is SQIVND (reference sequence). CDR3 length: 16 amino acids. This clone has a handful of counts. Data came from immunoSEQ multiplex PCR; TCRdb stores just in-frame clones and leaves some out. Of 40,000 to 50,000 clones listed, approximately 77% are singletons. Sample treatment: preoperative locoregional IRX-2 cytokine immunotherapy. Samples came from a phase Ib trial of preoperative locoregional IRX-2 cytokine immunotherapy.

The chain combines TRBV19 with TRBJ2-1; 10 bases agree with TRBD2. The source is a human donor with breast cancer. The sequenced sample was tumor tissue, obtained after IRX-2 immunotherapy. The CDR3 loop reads CASSIVPSGGYNEQFF. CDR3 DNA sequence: TGTGCCAGTAGTATAGTACCTAGCGGGGGATACAATGAGCAGTTCTTC.